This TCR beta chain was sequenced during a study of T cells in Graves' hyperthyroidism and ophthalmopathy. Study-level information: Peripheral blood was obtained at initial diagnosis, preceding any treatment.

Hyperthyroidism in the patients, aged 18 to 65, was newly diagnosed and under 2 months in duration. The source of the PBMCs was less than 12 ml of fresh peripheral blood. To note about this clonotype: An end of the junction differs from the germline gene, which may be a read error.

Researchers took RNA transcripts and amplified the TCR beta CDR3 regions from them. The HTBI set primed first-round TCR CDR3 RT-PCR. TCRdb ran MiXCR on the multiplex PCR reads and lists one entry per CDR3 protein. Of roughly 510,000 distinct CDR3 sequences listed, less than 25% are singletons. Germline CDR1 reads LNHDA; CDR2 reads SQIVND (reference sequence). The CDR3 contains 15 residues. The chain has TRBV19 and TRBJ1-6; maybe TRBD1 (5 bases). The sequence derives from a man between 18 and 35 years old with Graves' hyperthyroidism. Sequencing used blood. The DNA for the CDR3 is TGTGCCAGTAGTACACAGGAGTTTGATAATTCATCCCTCCACTTT. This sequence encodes CASSTQEFDNSSLHF.